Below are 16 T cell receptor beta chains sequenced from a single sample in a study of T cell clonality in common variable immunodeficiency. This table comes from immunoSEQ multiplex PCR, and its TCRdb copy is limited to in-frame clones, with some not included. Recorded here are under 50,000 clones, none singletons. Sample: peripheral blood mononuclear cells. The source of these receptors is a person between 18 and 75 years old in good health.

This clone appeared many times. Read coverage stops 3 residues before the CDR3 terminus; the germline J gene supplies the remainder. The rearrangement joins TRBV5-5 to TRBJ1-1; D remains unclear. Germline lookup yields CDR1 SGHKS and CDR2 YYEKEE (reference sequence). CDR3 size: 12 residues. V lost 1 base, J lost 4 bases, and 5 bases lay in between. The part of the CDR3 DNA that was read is TGTGCCAGCAGCTTGTTCCTCACTGAA. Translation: CASSLFLTE. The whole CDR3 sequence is CASSLFLTEAFF.

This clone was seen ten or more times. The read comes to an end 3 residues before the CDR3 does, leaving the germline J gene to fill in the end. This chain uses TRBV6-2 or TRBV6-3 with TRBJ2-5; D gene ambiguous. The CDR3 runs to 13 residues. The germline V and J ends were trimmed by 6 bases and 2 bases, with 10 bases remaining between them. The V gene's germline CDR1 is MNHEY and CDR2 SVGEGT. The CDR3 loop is CASRTRNQETQYF. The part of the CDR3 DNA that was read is TGTGCCAGCAGAACACGAAATCAAGAGACC.

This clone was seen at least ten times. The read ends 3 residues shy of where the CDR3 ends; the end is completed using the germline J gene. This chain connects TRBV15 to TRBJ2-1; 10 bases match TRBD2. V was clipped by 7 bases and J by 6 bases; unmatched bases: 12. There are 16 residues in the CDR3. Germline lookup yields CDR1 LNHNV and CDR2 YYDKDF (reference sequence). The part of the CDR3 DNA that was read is TGTGCCACCACCGATATTGTAGGACTAGCGGCCAATGAG. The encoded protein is CATTDIVGLAANE. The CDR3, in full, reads CATTDIVGLAANEQFF. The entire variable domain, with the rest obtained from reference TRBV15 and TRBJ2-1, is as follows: DAMVIQNPRYQVTQFGKPVTLSCSQTLNHNVMYWYQQKSSQAPKLLFHYYDKDFNNEADTPDNFQSRRPNTSFCFLDIRSPGLGDTAMYLCATTDIVGLAANEQFFGPGTRLTVL.

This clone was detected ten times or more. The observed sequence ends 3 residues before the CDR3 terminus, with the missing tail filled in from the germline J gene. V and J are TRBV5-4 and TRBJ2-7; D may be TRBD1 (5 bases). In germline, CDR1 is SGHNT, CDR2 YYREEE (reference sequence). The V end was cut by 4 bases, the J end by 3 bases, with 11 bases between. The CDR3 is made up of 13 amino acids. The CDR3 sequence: CASSIDSYYEQYF. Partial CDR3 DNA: TGTGCCAGCAGCATCGACAGCTACTACGAG. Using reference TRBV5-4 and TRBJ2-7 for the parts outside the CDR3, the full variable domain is ETGVTQSPTHLIKTRGQQVTLRCSSQSGHNTVSWYQQALGQGPQFIFQYYREEENGRGNFPPRFSGLQFPNYSSELNVNALELDDSALYLCASSIDSYYEQYFGPGTRLTVT.

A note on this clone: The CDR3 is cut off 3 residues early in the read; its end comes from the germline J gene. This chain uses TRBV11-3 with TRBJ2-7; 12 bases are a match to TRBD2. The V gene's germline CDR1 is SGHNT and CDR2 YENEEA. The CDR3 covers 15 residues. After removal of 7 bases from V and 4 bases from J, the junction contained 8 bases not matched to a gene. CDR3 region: CASTATTSGGYEQYF. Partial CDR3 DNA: TGTGCCAGCACCGCGACCACTAGCGGGGGGTACGAG.

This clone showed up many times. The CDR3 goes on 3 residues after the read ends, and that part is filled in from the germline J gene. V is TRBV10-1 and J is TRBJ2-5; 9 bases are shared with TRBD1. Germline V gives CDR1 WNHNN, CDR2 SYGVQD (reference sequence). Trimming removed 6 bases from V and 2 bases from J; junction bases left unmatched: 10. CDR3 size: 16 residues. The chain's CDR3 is CASSHRDRVWQETQYF. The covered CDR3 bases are TGCGCCAGCAGCCACCGGGACAGGGTCTGGCAAGAGACC.

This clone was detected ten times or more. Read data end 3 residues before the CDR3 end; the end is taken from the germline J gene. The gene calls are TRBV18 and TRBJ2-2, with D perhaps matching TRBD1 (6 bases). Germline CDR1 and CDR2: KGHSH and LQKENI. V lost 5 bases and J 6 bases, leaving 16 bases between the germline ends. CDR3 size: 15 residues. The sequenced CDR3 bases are TGTGCCAGCTCAGCGACAGGAGACCACGCCGGGGAG. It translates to CASSATGDHAGE. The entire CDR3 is CASSATGDHAGELFF.

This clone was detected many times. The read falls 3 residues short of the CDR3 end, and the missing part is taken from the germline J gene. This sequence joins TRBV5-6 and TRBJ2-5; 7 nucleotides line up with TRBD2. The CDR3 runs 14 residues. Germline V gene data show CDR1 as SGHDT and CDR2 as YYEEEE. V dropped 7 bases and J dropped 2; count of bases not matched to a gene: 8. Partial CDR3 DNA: TGTGCCAGCTCATCCCCAGCGGGACAAGAGACC. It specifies CASSSPAGQET. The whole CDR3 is CASSSPAGQETQYF.

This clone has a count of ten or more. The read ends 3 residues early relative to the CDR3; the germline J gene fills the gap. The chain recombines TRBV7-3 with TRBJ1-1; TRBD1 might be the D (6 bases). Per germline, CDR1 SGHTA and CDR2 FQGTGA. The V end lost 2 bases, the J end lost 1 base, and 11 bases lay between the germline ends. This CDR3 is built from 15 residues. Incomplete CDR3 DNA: TGTGCCAGCAGCTTAGGAGCAGGGGAGAACACTGAA. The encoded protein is CASSLGAGENTE. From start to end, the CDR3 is CASSLGAGENTEAFF.

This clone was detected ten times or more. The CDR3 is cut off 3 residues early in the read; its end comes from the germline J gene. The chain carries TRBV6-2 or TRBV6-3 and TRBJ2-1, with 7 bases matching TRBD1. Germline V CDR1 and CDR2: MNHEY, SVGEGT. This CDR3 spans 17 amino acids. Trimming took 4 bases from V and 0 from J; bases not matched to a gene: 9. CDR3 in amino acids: CASSSNRGRYSYNEQFF. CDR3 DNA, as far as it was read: TGTGCCAGCAGTTCCAACAGGGGCCGCTACTCCTACAATGAG.

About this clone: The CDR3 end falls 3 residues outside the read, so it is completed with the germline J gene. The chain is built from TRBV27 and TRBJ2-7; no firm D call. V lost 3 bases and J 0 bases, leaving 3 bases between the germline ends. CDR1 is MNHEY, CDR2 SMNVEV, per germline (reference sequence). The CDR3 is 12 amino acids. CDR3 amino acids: CASSFSSYEQYF. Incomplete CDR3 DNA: TGTGCCAGCAGTTTTAGCTCCTACGAG.

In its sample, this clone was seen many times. The CDR3 reads CSARDNRVTEAFF. The sequenced part of the CDR3 DNA is TGCAGTGCTAGAGATAATCGGGTCACTGAA. V and J are TRBV20-1 and TRBJ1-1; D is unresolved. The read terminates 3 residues ahead of where the CDR3 ends, so the germline J gene completes it. The germline gives CDR1 DFQATT, CDR2 SNEGSKA (reference sequence). V gave up 0 bases and J gave up 4 bases, with 9 bases separating them. The CDR3 is 13 residues long.

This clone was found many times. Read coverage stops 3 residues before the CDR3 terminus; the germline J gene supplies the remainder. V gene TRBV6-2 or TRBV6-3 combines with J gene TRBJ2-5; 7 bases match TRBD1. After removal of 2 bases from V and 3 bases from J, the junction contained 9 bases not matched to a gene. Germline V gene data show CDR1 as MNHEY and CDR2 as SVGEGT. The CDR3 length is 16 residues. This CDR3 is CASSYTTGTVKETQYF. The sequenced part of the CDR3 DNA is TGTGCCAGCAGTTACACCACCGGGACAGTGAAAGAGACC.

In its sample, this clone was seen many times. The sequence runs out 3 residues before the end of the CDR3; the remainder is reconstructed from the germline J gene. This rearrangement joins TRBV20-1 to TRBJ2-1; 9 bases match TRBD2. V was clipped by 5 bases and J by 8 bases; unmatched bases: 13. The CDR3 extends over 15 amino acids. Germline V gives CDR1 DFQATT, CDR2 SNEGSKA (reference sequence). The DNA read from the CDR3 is TGCAGTGCTGAGGCATCGGGACTAGCTATGGATGAG. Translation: CSAEASGLAMDE. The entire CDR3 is CSAEASGLAMDEQFF.

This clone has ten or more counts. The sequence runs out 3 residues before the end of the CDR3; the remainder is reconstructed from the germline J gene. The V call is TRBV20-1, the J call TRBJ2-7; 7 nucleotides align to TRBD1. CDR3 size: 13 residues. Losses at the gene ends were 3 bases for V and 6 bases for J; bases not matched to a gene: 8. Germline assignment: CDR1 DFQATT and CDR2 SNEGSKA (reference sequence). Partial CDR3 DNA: TGCAGTGCTAGCCACAGGGGAAACAGCGAG. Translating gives CSASHRGNSE. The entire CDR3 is CSASHRGNSEQYF.

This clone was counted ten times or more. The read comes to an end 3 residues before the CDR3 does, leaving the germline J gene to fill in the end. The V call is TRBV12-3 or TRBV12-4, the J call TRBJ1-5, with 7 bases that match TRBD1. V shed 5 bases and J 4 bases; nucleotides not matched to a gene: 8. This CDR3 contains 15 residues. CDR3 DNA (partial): TGTGCCAGCAGTGCACAGGGGATGGGTAATCAGCCC. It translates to CASSAQGMGNQP. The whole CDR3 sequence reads CASSAQGMGNQPQHF.